The entry below gives a single TCR beta chain sequence along with its context. The V gene's germline CDR1 is MGHRA and CDR2 YSYEKL. V was cut by 4 bases and J by 10 bases, with 19 bases left in between. The CDR3 is made up of 15 amino acids. The TCR beta CDR3 regions underwent amplification using RNA transcripts as the source. A first-round RT-PCR of the TCR CDR3 used the HTBI primer set. TCRdb passed the multiplex PCR reads through MiXCR, listing each CDR3 protein once. The sample contains some 800,000 distinct CDR3 sequences, 38% of which appear only once. These data are taken from a study of T cells in Graves' hyperthyroidism and ophthalmopathy. Stability of Graves' hyperthyroidism was defined as absent ophthalmopathy progression within 18 months.

Source material: blood. The rearrangement uses TRBV4-1 and TRBJ1-4, with D perhaps matching TRBD1 (5 bases). This sequence was found in a man between 18 and 29 years old with Graves' hyperthyroidism. In DNA, the CDR3 is TGCGCCAGCAGCCCCCTAAAAGGGGAAGTCGGAAAACTGTTTTTT. Translation: CASSPLKGEVGKLFF.